Below, 9 T cell receptor beta chains from the same sample are listed, as sequenced in a study of cytomegalovirus exposure and HLA in healthy donors. The PCR ran on 60 Vbeta and 13 Jbeta primers. Using immunoSEQ multiplex PCR, the repertoire was profiled, and TCRdb retains in-frame clones only, with some absent. The sample carries under 150,000 clones, roughly four fifths recorded once. Material: PBMCs. All receptors derive from a young woman in good health and CMV-seronegative.

This chain connects TRBV14 to TRBJ2-6; possible D gene TRBD1, 6 bases. Germline V CDR1 and CDR2: SGHDN, FVKESK. V dropped 2 bases and J dropped 1 base, with 6 bases sitting between them. There are 15 residues in the CDR3. CDR3 sequence: CASSQTGSGANVLTF. CDR3 bases: TGTGCCAGCAGCCAAACAGGGTCTGGGGCCAACGTCCTGACTTTC.

The gene calls are TRBV2 and TRBJ1-5; 7 nucleotides align to TRBD1. Unmatched junction bases numbered 7, after V lost 6 bases and J lost 5 bases. The CDR3 has 14 amino acids. Germline V gene sequence: CDR1 SNHLY, CDR2 FYNNEI. The CDR3 sequence: CASSRDRKDQPQHF. The CDR3 DNA reads as TGTGCCAGCAGCCGGGACAGAAAAGATCAGCCCCAGCATTTT. Based on the CDR3 plus reference TRBV2 and TRBJ1-5, the full variable domain is EPEVTQTPSHQVTQMGQEVILRCVPISNHLYFYWYRQILGQKVEFLVSFYNNEISEKSEIFDDQFSVERPDGSNFTLKIRSTKLEDSAMYFCASSRDRKDQPQHFGDGTRLSIL.

This chain links TRBV18 with TRBJ1-1; 8 bases match TRBD1. Unmatched junction bases numbered 6, after V lost 0 bases and J lost 0 bases. Germline loops: CDR1 KGHSH, CDR2 LQKENI. The CDR3 sequence is 17 residues long. CDR3 region: CASSPPVQGAVNTEAFF. As DNA, the CDR3 is TGTGCCAGCTCACCACCGGTGCAGGGGGCTGTGAACACTGAAGCTTTCTTT.

This chain uses TRBV9 with TRBJ2-2; tentative D call: TRBD2 (6 bases). CDR1 SGDLS and CDR2 YYNGEE come from the germline V gene. V was pared by 1 base and J by 5 bases, with 6 bases between. The CDR3 consists of 13 residues. The CDR3 DNA is TGTGCCAGCAGCGTAAGCGGGACCGGGGAGCTGTTTTTT. It is translated as CASSVSGTGELFF.

CDR3 in DNA: TGCGCCAGCAGCCAAGGAGTTTTCGTTCGGAGGGAAGAGACCCAGTACTTC. Amino acids: CASSQGVFVRREETQYF. This chain links TRBV4-1 with TRBJ2-5, with a possible D match to TRBD2 (6 bases). The CDR3 spans 17 residues. The V gene lost 1 base and the J gene lost 3 bases, with 18 bases spanning the gap. The germline gives CDR1 MGHRA, CDR2 YSYEKL.

The CDR3, as DNA: TGTGCCAGCAGTTACTCGGGGCAGGGGCTCTATGGCTACACCTTC. Its translation is CASSYSGQGLYGYTF. The gene calls are TRBV6-5 and TRBJ1-2; perhaps TRBD1 as D (6 bases). Trimming removed 0 bases from V and 4 bases from J, with 12 bases in between. Per the germline V gene, CDR1 is MNHEY and CDR2 is SVGAGI. The CDR3 is 15 amino acids.

In its sample, this clone was seen once. The gene calls are TRBV15 and TRBJ2-1, with 10 bases fitting TRBD1. CDR1 is LNHNV and CDR2 is YYDKDF in the germline V gene (reference sequence). This CDR3 region has 15 residues. After removal of 0 bases from V and 8 bases from J, the junction contained 4 bases not matched to a gene. CDR3 sequence (DNA): TGTGCCACCAGCAGAGATGGAGGGACAGGGGATGAGCAGTTCTTC. Translated: CATSRDGGTGDEQFF.

This chain uses TRBV7-9 with TRBJ2-1; tentative D call: TRBD2 (5 bases). This CDR3 is built from 12 residues. From germline, CDR1 is SEHNR and CDR2 FQNEAQ (reference sequence). V was pared by 3 bases and J by 7 bases, with 7 bases between. The CDR3 reads CASSFSVNEQFF. In nucleotides, the CDR3 is TGTGCCAGCAGCTTTAGCGTGAATGAGCAGTTCTTC. Based on the CDR3 plus reference TRBV7-9 and TRBJ2-1, the full variable domain is DTGVSQNPRHKITKRGQNVTFRCDPISEHNRLYWYRQTLGQGPEFLTYFQNEAQLEKSRLLSDRFSAERPKGSFSTLEIQRTEQGDSAMYLCASSFSVNEQFFGPGTRLTVL.

Concerning this clone: The junction and the germline gene differ at one end; a read error may be behind it. The chain carries TRBV2 and TRBJ1-2; tentative D call: TRBD1 (5 bases). Germline V gene data show CDR1 as SNHLY and CDR2 as FYNNEI. This CDR3 is 16 amino acids long. Written as DNA, the CDR3 is TGTACCAGCAGTGAAGTAGGGGCCCGAGCTAACTATGGCTACACCTTC. Protein sequence: CTSSEVGARANYGYTF.